One and the same sample provided the 16 T cell receptor beta chains below, sequenced in a study of shared clonotypes between healthy human individuals. Profiling relied on immunoSEQ multiplex PCR, and the TCRdb table lists in-frame clones only, not all of them. The sample has roughly 2.1 million clones, 85% to 95% seen once. CD45RO-negative, CCR7-positively selected cells formed the naive CD8 fraction, excluding terminally differentiated effector memory CD45RA+ cells. The sequenced sample consisted of naive CD8+ T cells from PBMCs. The receptors shown here come from a man between 18 and 35 years old in good health. Some clones in this sample may be carry-over from other donors' samples.

This clone was detected only once. The V call is TRBV15, the J call TRBJ1-4; TRBD1 aligns across 8 bases. The germline V gene encodes CDR1 LNHNV and CDR2 YYDKDF (reference sequence). Trimming cost V 4 bases and J 3 bases; bases outside gene matches: 1. The CDR3 length is 14 residues. CDR3 amino acids: CATSTTGANEKLFF. As DNA, the CDR3 is TGTGCCACCAGCACGACAGGGGCTAATGAAAAACTGTTTTTT.

CDR3 sequence (DNA): TGTGCCAGCAGCTTTGAGGGGTCGTTCGAGCAGTACTTC. Translating gives CASSFEGSFEQYF. This chain links TRBV5-6 with TRBJ2-7; TRBD1 or TRBD2 may be the D gene (5 bases each). V lost 2 bases, J lost 6 bases, and 12 bases lay in between. Germline CDR1 reads SGHDT; CDR2 reads YYEEEE. The CDR3 runs to 13 residues.

The J gene is TRBJ2-7, the V gene TRBV27; 7 bases are shared with TRBD1. The germline V gene has CDR1 MNHEY and CDR2 SMNVEV (reference sequence). J gave up 0 bases and V 2 bases, and 16 bases lay outside the gene matches. The CDR3 sequence is 19 residues long. CDR3 sequence: CASSLLFRDSRDHSYEQYF. The CDR3 DNA is TGTGCCAGCAGTTTACTGTTCCGGGACAGCCGGGACCACTCCTACGAGCAGTACTTC.

The rearrangement joins TRBV21-1 to TRBJ1-4. TRBV21-1 is given as a pseudogene. CDR3 length: 14 amino acids. The CDR3 DNA reads TGTGCCAGCACGGGGACGGCCTTTAATGAAAAACTGTTTTTT. Amino acids: CASTGTAFNEKLFF.

This clone was detected only once. This chain uses TRBV6-1 with TRBJ2-7, with 8 bases that match TRBD2. The CDR3 extends over 14 amino acids. V was pared by 6 bases and J by 3 bases, with 7 bases of the junction left unmatched. Germline CDR1 MNHNS, CDR2 SASEGT. The CDR3 region is CASSVAGISYEQYF. The CDR3 coding sequence is TGTGCCAGCAGCGTAGCGGGGATCAGCTACGAGCAGTACTTC.

V is TRBV11-2 and J is TRBJ2-5; 12 positions agree with TRBD1. The V and J ends lost 5 bases and 5 bases, in that order; junction bases with no gene match: 9. Germline-derived CDR1 and CDR2 are SGHAT and FQNNGV. This CDR3 contains 16 residues. Here the CDR3 DNA reads TGTGCCAGCAGCCCCTCACCGGGGACAGGGGGCGAGACCCAGTACTTC. Residues: CASSPSPGTGGETQYF.

The V call is TRBV28, the J call TRBJ2-1, with a weak D call TRBD2 (5 bases). With 6 bases removed from V and 8 bases from J, the gap between germline ends came to 17 bases. Germline V gene sequence: CDR1 MDHEN, CDR2 SYDVKM. The CDR3 has 14 amino acids. In DNA form, the CDR3 reads TGTGCCAGCAGCCTGGCGGGTCGGTTGGATGAGCAGTTCTTC. It codes for CASSLAGRLDEQFF.

About this clone itself: One end of the junction varies from germline; a read error may be responsible. This CDR3 is CASRQDRGSLEAFF. The CDR3 DNA sequence: TGCGCCAGCAGACAAGACAGGGGTAGCCTTGAAGCTTTCTTT. The chain is built from TRBV4-1 and TRBJ1-1; 8 bases are a match to TRBD1. CDR3 length equals 14 residues. CDR1 and CDR2 from the germline V gene are MGHRA and YSYEKL.

A few counts support this clone. The V and J genes are TRBV9 and TRBJ1-5; TRBD1 matches at 9 bases. Trimming cost V 4 bases and J 6 bases; bases outside gene matches: 5. Germline V lookup: CDR1 SGDLS, CDR2 YYNGEE. This CDR3 is 14 amino acids long. CDR3 sequence: CASSPGTGSQPQHF. In DNA form, the CDR3 reads TGTGCCAGCAGCCCCGGGACAGGGTCTCAGCCCCAGCATTTT.

This clone was found once. The genes are TRBV4-1 and TRBJ2-3; D is possibly TRBD1 (6 bases). The CDR3 runs to 15 residues. Trimming pared 3 bases from V and 4 bases from J, leaving 14 bases between. Germline CDR1 reads MGHRA; CDR2 reads YSYEKL. The CDR3, as DNA: TGCGCCAGCAGCCACCAACACAGGGAAGCAGATACGCAGTATTTT. This sequence encodes CASSHQHREADTQYF.

The chain employs TRBV6-5 and TRBJ2-1; D not resolved. Looked up from germline, CDR1 is MNHEY and CDR2 is SVGAGI. The CDR3 is 16 residues long. Trimming stripped 2 bases from V and 2 bases from J, with 13 bases between. The CDR3: CASSYRDGHPYNEQFF. The CDR3 bases are TGTGCCAGCAGTTACCGCGACGGGCACCCCTACAATGAGCAGTTCTTC.

The chain carries TRBV4-3 and TRBJ2-7; 7 bases fit TRBD2. The CDR3 is 14 residues long. Germline values: CDR1 LGHNA, CDR2 YSLEER. The V segment lost 4 bases and the J segment 0 bases; nucleotides outside the gene matches: 3. The CDR3 DNA sequence: TGCGCCAGCAGCCCGGGGAGGGGCTCCTACGAGCAGTACTTC. It yields the protein CASSPGRGSYEQYF.

The CDR3 sequence is CASSSTVLNTGELFF. The CDR3 region has the DNA TGTGCCAGCAGCTCGACAGTTCTAAACACCGGGGAGCTGTTTTTT. The chain links TRBV5-4 to TRBJ2-2, with D perhaps TRBD1 (5 bases). The length of the CDR3 is 15 residues. Germline loops: CDR1 SGHNT, CDR2 YYREEE (reference sequence). V was shortened by 3 bases and J by 2 bases, with 11 bases between the two germline ends.

The chain is built from TRBV5-1 and TRBJ2-6, with no clear D. Germline CDR1 and CDR2: SGHRS and YFSETQ. With 0 bases removed from V and 0 bases from J, the gap between germline ends came to 10 bases. CDR3 length equals 17 residues. The chain's CDR3 is CASSLELVYSGANVLTF. The CDR3 coding sequence is TGCGCCAGCAGCTTGGAACTGGTCTACTCTGGGGCCAACGTCCTGACTTTC.

The chain couples TRBV10-3 to TRBJ1-5, with D unresolved. The CDR3 is 15 residues long. V was clipped by 5 bases and J by 7 bases, with 18 bases between them. Germline CDR1 ENHRY, CDR2 SYGVKD. CDR3 sequence (DNA): TGTGCCATCAGTCCGGAGGAGGGAGTTGGACAGCCCCAGCATTTT. Translated, it gives CAISPEEGVGQPQHF.

The V gene is TRBV7-9, the J gene TRBJ2-1, with D tentatively TRBD1 (6 bases). The germline gives CDR1 SEHNR, CDR2 FQNEAQ (reference sequence). This CDR3 comprises 13 residues. V was trimmed by 5 bases and J by 9 bases, leaving 14 bases between them. The CDR3 DNA reads as TGTGCCAGCAGCCTGCCAGGGGATGGTGAGCAGTTCTTC. It is translated as CASSLPGDGEQFF.